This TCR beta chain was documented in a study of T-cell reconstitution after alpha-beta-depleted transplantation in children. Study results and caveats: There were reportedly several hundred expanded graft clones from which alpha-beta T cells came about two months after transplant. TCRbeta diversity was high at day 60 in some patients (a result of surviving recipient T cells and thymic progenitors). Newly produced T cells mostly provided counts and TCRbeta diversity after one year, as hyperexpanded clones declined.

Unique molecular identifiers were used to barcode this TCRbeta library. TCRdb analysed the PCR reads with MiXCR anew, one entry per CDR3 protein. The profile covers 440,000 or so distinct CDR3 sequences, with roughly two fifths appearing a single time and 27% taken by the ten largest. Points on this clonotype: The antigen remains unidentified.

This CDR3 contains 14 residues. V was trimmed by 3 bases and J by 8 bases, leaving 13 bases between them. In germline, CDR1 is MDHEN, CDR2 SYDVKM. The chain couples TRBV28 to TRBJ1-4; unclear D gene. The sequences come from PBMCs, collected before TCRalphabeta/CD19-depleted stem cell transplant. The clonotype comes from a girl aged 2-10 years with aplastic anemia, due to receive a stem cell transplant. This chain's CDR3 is CASSLGSMREKLFF. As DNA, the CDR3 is TGTGCCAGCAGTTTGGGGAGCATGCGAGAAAAACTGTTTTTT.